This T cell receptor beta chain was recovered during a study of blood T cell repertoires in COVID-19. The overall study: Sites across the United States, Italy and Spain contributed samples from acute and convalescent COVID-19. Nucleic acid was either cDNA or gDNA, and it came from T cells, B-cell-depleted T cells, or PBMCs.

Authors' methods: Amplification from reference gene primers served as the basis for estimated nucleated cell counts. Sequenced by immunoSEQ multiplex PCR; TCRdb stores in-frame clones only, minus some. V, J and clone size reflect that table, while D and trimming were determined from the DNA. This table holds about 260,000 clones, under 90% found once. Germline lookup yields CDR1 LGHDT and CDR2 YNNKEL (reference sequence). This CDR3 spans 12 amino acids. V was pared by 0 bases and J by 8 bases, with 7 bases between. This chain connects TRBV3-1 (or the pseudogene TRBV3-2) to TRBJ1-2, with D unresolved. The specimen was peripheral blood. The source of this sequence is a woman between 50 and 59 years old who had recovered from COVID-19. The CDR3 sequence is CASSQEGEGYTF. In nucleotides, the CDR3 is TGTGCCAGCAGCCAAGAAGGAGAGGGCTACACCTTC.